This T cell receptor (beta chain) originates from a study of blood T cell repertoires in COVID-19. Study-wide background: Sites across the United States, Italy and Spain contributed samples from acute and convalescent COVID-19. Sample material is recorded as cDNA or gDNA derived from T cells, B-cell-depleted T cells, or PBMCs.

V was trimmed by 7 bases and J by 0 bases, leaving 13 bases between them. The CDR3 length is 15 residues. Germline V gene data show CDR1 as LNHDA and CDR2 as SQIVND (reference sequence). In the original processing: Amplifying reference gene primers gave estimates of nucleated cell counts. Libraries were prepared by immunoSEQ multiplex PCR; TCRdb keeps only in-frame clonotypes and omits some of them. Clone size and V and J calls were adopted from that table, with D and trimming inferred from the DNA. Of 250,000 to 300,000 clones listed, roughly 84% were seen once; the top ten hold approximately 3.1%. The chain has TRBV19 and TRBJ1-3; D is unresolved. The clonotype was recovered from a woman in her late teens or twenties with acute or convalescent COVID-19. Sequenced input: peripheral blood. The CDR3 bases are TGTGCCAGTACACAACGGGATACCTCTGGAAACACCATATATTTT. Translated: CASTQRDTSGNTIYF.